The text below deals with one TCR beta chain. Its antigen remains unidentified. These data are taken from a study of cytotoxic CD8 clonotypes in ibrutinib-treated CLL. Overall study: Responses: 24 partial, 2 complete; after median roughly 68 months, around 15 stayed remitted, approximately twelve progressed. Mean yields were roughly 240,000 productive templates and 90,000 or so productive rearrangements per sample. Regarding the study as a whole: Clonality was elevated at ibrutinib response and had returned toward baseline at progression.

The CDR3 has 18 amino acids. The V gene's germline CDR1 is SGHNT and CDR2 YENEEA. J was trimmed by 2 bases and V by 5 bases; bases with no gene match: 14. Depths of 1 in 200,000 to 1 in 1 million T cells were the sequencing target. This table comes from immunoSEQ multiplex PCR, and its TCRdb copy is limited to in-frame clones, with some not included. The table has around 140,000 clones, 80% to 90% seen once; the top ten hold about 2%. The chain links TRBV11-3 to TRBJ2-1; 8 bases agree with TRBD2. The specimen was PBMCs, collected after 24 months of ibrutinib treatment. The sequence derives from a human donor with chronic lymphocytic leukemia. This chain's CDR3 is CASSRRSGVAGTYNEQFF. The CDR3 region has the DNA TGTGCCAGCAGCCGAAGATCCGGGGTAGCGGGGACCTACAATGAGCAGTTCTTC.